The clone carrying this T cell receptor beta chain was counted a few times. The same CDR3 arises from other DNA sequences in this sample as well. The data derive from a study of shared clonotypes between healthy human individuals. From germline, CDR1 is MNHEY and CDR2 SMNVEV (reference sequence). V gave up 3 bases and J gave up 0 bases, with 3 bases separating them. The CDR3 sequence is 13 residues long. Generated by immunoSEQ multiplex PCR, the TCRdb table keeps only in-frame clones and is missing some. The profile shows about half a million clones, around three quarters of them singletons. This rearrangement joins TRBV27 to TRBJ1-3; D call uncertain. The TCR was taken from a woman between 40 and 50 years old in good health. Some clones in this sample may be carry-over from other donors' samples. Specimen: PBMCs. The CDR3 coding sequence is TGTGCCAGCAGTTTGCGCTCTGGAAACACCATATATTTT. This translates into CASSLRSGNTIYF.